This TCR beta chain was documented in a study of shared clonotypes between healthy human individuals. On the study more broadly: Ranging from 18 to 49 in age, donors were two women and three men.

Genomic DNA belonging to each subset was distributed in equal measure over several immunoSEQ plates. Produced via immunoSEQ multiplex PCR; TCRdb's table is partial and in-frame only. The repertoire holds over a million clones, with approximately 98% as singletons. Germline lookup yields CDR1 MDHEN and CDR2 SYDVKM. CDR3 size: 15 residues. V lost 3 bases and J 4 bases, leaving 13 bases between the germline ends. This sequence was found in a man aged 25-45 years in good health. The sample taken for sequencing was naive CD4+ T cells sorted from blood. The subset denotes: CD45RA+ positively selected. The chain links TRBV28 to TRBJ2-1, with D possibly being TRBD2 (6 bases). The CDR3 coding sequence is TGTGCCAGCAGTTTCTTTCGCGGGACGTACAATGAGCAGTTCTTC. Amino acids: CASSFFRGTYNEQFF.